The 15 T cell receptor beta chains below were found in one sample sequenced in a study of OX40 agonist ivuxolimab in advanced cancers. Using immunoSEQ multiplex PCR, the repertoire was profiled, and TCRdb retains in-frame clones only, with some absent. This sample has roughly 36,000 clones, with around 74% found just once. The sequencing here drew on CD4+ or CD8+ T cells sorted from blood, taken in a trial of the OX40 agonist ivuxolimab. The origin of the receptors is an adult with an advanced solid tumor such as melanoma, head and neck, liver or kidney cancer.

The gene calls are TRBV6-5 and TRBJ2-2, with D possibly TRBD1 on 5 matching bases. CDR1 MNHEY and CDR2 SVGAGI come from the germline V gene. The CDR3 consists of 15 residues. V lost 2 bases and J 5 bases, leaving 12 bases between the germline ends. CDR3 region: CASSYLNRQTGELFF. The CDR3 nucleotides are TGTGCCAGCAGTTACCTTAACCGACAGACCGGGGAGCTGTTTTTT.

This clone has only one observation. V usage is TRBV5-6 and J usage is TRBJ2-1, with D hard to call. This CDR3 comprises 15 residues. V shed 0 bases and J shed 4 bases, with 11 bases lying between them. Germline CDR1 is SGHDT and CDR2 is YYEEEE. As DNA, the CDR3 is TGTGCCAGCAGCTTGGCGGGCTTTGGGTACAATGAGCAGTTCTTC. Translated, it gives CASSLAGFGYNEQFF.

The sample holds one count of this clone. The chain is built from TRBV6-5 and TRBJ1-2; TRBD1 agrees at 7 bases. The CDR3 consists of 13 residues. Per the germline V gene, CDR1 is MNHEY and CDR2 is SVGAGI. With V trimmed by 5 bases and J by 4 bases, 4 bases remained unmatched. The CDR3 bases are TGTGCCAGCAGTACTGGGACAGTCTATGGCTACACCTTC. Translated: CASSTGTVYGYTF.

The chain carries TRBV4-2 and TRBJ1-2, with 7 bases lining up with TRBD1. This CDR3 contains 15 residues. J gave up 2 bases and V 5 bases, and 8 bases lay outside the gene matches. Germline CDR1 reads LGHNA; CDR2 reads YNFKEQ. The CDR3 DNA reads as TGTGCCAGCAGCAACCCGACAGGGAAAAACTATGGCTACACCTTC. It codes for CASSNPTGKNYGYTF.

The chain joins TRBV7-2 to TRBJ2-7, with D perhaps matching TRBD1 (6 bases). V dropped 2 bases and J dropped 0 bases, with 17 bases sitting between them. This CDR3 has 17 amino acids. Germline V gene sequence: CDR1 SGHTA, CDR2 FQGNSA. The CDR3 here is CASSLSTGTPFSYEQYV. The CDR3 nucleotides read TGTGCCAGCAGCTTAAGTACCGGGACACCCTTCTCCTACGAGCAGTACGTC.

The chain carries TRBV2 and TRBJ2-2, with D tentatively TRBD2 (6 bases). Germline loops: CDR1 SNHLY, CDR2 FYNNEI. V lost 5 bases, J lost 5 bases, and 9 bases lay in between. The CDR3 is 13 residues long. The DNA of the CDR3 is TGTGCCAGCAGTCCGGGGAGGACCGGGGAGCTGTTTTTT. This codes for CASSPGRTGELFF.

V gene TRBV6-6 combines with J gene TRBJ1-1; TRBD1 is a possible D gene (5 bases). The CDR3 is 15 amino acids. Germline V gene lookup returns CDR1 MNHNY and CDR2 SVGAGI (reference sequence). Trimming cost V 6 bases and J 1 base, with 15 bases left between them. The CDR3 DNA sequence: TGTGCCAGCAGCGTGCGGGGGATGGGGAACACTGAAGCTTTCTTT. This sequence encodes CASSVRGMGNTEAFF.

This clone turned up a few times. V is TRBV6-5 and J is TRBJ1-1, with D perhaps matching TRBD1 (5 bases). The CDR3 spans 12 residues. V dropped 7 bases and J dropped 3 bases, with 9 bases sitting between them. Germline V gene data show CDR1 as MNHEY and CDR2 as SVGAGI. Written as DNA, the CDR3 is TGTGCCAGCAAGGGACGGTACACTGAAGCTTTCTTT. Encoded protein: CASKGRYTEAFF.

J is TRBJ2-7 and V is TRBV28; tentative D call: TRBD2 (6 bases). Trimming shortened V by 1 base and J by 12 bases, and 16 bases separated the two germline ends. Germline CDR1 MDHEN, CDR2 SYDVKM. This CDR3 spans 13 amino acids. The CDR3 region is CASSLYVGTPWYF. CDR3 coding DNA: TGTGCCAGCAGTTTATACGTGGGGACTCCGTGGTACTTC.

The chain employs TRBV14 and TRBJ1-3; unclear D gene. V gave up 8 bases and J gave up 5 bases, with 10 bases separating them. CDR1 is SGHDN, CDR2 FVKESK, per germline. This CDR3 spans 12 amino acids. CDR3 amino acids: CASGRSRNTIYF. The CDR3 DNA reads TGTGCCAGCGGACGGTCACGAAACACCATATATTTT.

V gene TRBV5-1 combines with J gene TRBJ1-5; D possibly corresponds to TRBD1 (6 bases). This CDR3 region has 13 residues. Trimming removed 4 bases at V and 7 bases at J, with 12 bases between. Germline assignment: CDR1 SGHRS and CDR2 YFSETQ. The DNA for the CDR3 is TGCGCCAGCAGCCCGGGGGGCCCCCAGCCCCAGCATTTT. Its translation is CASSPGGPQPQHF.

J is TRBJ2-2 and V is TRBV7-9; D is possibly TRBD2 (5 bases). Germline-derived CDR1 and CDR2 are SEHNR and FQNEAQ (reference sequence). The CDR3 runs 17 residues. Between the trimmed V and J ends, which lost 0 bases and 0 bases, there was a span of 11 bases. The CDR3 here is CASSLARADSNTGELFF. As DNA, the CDR3 is TGTGCCAGCAGCTTAGCGCGCGCGGACTCGAACACCGGGGAGCTGTTTTTT.

This sequence joins TRBV18 and TRBJ2-5; D possibly corresponds to TRBD2 (5 bases). V lost 3 bases, J lost 5 bases, and 13 bases lay in between. In germline, CDR1 is KGHSH, CDR2 LQKENI. The CDR3 consists of 14 residues. DNA for the CDR3: TGTGCCAGCTCACCCCTGTTGGGCGGGGAGACCCAGTACTTC. The encoded protein is CASSPLLGGETQYF.

The genes are TRBV30 and TRBJ1-1, with 10 bases aligning to TRBD1. V was pared by 5 bases and J by 6 bases, with 12 bases of the junction left unmatched. Germline values: CDR1 GTSNPN, CDR2 SVGIG (reference sequence). The CDR3 loop spans 15 amino acids. The CDR3 here is CAWWDSGTGVPEAFF. The CDR3 DNA reads TGTGCCTGGTGGGATTCCGGGACAGGGGTACCTGAAGCTTTCTTT. Filled out from reference TRBV30 and TRBJ1-1, the complete variable domain reads SQTIHQWPATLVQPVGSPLSLECTVEGTSNPNLYWYRQAAGRGLQLLFYSVGIGQISSEVPQNLSASRPQDRQFILSSKKLLLSDSGFYLCAWWDSGTGVPEAFFGQGTRLTVV.

CDR3 in amino acids: CASRRGANTGELFF. CDR3 bases: TGTGCCAGCAGGAGGGGGGCGAACACCGGGGAGCTGTTTTTT. This sequence joins TRBV5-6 and TRBJ2-2, with D possibly being TRBD1 or TRBD2 (6 bases each). The germline V gene has CDR1 SGHDT and CDR2 YYEEEE. The CDR3 loop spans 14 amino acids. The germline V and J ends were trimmed by 5 bases and 0 bases, with 8 bases remaining between them. The entire variable domain, with the rest obtained from reference TRBV5-6 and TRBJ2-2, is as follows: DAGVTQSPTHLIKTRGQQVTLRCSPKSGHDTVSWYQQALGQGPQFIFQYYEEEERQRGNFPDRFSGHQFPNYSSELNVNALLLGDSALYLCASRRGANTGELFFGEGSRLTVL.